The clone carrying this T cell receptor (beta chain) was observed a few times. This sample is part of a study of blood T cells in healthy people across ages. V gave up 5 bases and J gave up 6 bases; unmatched junction bases: 2. CDR3 size: 13 residues. With a J-beta primer mix and a sample-barcoded 5' primer, a second PCR ran roughly 6 to 12 cycles. One entry per CDR3 protein results from TCRdb running MiXCR on the 5' RACE reads. The sample carries just under 750,000 distinct CDR3 sequences, 22% recorded once. Sequenced: blood. This TCR derives from a man between 65 and 85 years old in good health. This chain uses TRBV12-3 or TRBV12-4 with TRBJ1-5; 9 nucleotides match TRBD1. The CDR3 region has the DNA TGTGCCAGCAGTACAGGGGGCGTTCAGCCCCAGCATTTT. This codes for CASSTGGVQPQHF.